The source of this T cell receptor (beta chain) is a study of T cells in tumors and immune-related adverse events. The repertoire was sequenced with immunoSEQ multiplex PCR; TCRdb's copy has only in-frame clones and lacks some. The sample gives about 22,000 clones, 75% to 95% of which show up once; about 1.4% is in the top ten. Germline CDR1 is SGHTS and CDR2 is YDEGEE. V was clipped by 4 bases and J by 1 base, with 17 bases between them. This CDR3 spans 16 amino acids. The sample here was lymph node tissue, taken from a patient treated with anti-PD-1 therapy. The chain has TRBV5-8 and TRBJ2-5; perhaps TRBD2 as D (5 bases). The sequence came from a female donor with metastatic renal cell carcinoma. Here the CDR3 reads CASSRWAGMTQETQYF. In DNA form, the CDR3 reads TGTGCCAGCAGCCGCTGGGCGGGCATGACCCAAGAGACCCAGTACTTC.